This T cell receptor (beta chain) was captured in a study of neurological immune-mediated disorders. Looked up from germline, CDR1 is LNHDA and CDR2 is SQIVND (reference sequence). The CDR3 spans 13 residues. V trimming: 7 bases; J trimming: 5 bases; junction bases outside the gene matches: 7. A remark on this clonotype: Antigen unknown.

The sorted libraries involved the use of around 1 million CD4+ or CD8+ T cells. Study results and limitations: HTLV-1-associated myelopathy showed the most TCR clonal expansion; multiple sclerosis the least, below healthy controls. Subjects shared no identical expanded-clone CDR3 amino acid sequences, suggesting private TCR-beta repertoires in all groups.

TCRdb called the 5' RACE reads again in MiXCR, with one record for every CDR3 protein. The data hold around 44,000 distinct CDR3 sequences, with about 15% observed a single time. This TCR derives from a woman aged 55-70 years with HTLV-1-associated myelopathy (HAM/TSP). This rearrangement joins TRBV19 to TRBJ1-2; TRBD1 agrees at 7 bases. Input material: CD4+ T cells from blood. In DNA form, the CDR3 reads TGTGCCAGTATTCTGACAGGGAATTATGGCTACACCTTC. Protein product: CASILTGNYGYTF.